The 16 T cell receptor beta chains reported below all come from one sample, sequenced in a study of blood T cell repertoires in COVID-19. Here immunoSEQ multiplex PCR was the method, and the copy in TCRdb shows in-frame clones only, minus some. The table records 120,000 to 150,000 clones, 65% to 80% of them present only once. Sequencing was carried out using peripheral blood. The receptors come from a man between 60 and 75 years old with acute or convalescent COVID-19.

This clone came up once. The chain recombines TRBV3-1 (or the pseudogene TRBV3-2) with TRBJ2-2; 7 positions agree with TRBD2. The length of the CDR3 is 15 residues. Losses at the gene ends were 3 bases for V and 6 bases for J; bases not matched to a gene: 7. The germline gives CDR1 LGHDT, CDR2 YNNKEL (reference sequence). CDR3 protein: CASSHPRELAGELFF. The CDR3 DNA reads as TGTGCCAGCAGCCATCCGCGGGAGCTCGCCGGGGAGCTGTTTTTT.

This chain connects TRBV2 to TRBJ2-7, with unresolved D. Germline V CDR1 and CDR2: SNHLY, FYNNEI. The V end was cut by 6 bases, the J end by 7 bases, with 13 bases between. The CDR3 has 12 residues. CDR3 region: CASRTGASEQYF. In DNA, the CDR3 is TGTGCCAGCAGAACCGGAGCAAGTGAGCAGTACTTC. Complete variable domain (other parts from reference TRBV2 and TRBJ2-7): EPEVTQTPSHQVTQMGQEVILRCVPISNHLYFYWYRQILGQKVEFLVSFYNNEISEKSEIFDDQFSVERPDGSNFTLKIRSTKLEDSAMYFCASRTGASEQYFGPGTRLTVT.

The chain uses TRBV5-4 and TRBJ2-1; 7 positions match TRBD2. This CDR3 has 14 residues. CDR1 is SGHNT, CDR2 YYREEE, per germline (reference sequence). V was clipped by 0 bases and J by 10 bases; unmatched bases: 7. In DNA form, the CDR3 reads TGTGCCAGCAGCTTGGGACTAGCCCTTAACGAGCAGTTCTTC. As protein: CASSLGLALNEQFF. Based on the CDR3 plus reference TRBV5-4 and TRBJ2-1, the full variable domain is ETGVTQSPTHLIKTRGQQVTLRCSSQSGHNTVSWYQQALGQGPQFIFQYYREEENGRGNFPPRFSGLQFPNYSSELNVNALELDDSALYLCASSLGLALNEQFFGPGTRLTVL.

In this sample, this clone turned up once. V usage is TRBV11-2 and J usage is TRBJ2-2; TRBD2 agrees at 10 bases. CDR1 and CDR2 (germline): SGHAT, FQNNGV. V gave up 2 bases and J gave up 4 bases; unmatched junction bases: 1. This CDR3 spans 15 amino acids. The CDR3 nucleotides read TGTGCCAGCAGCTTAACTAGCGGGGTCACCGGGGAGCTGTTTTTT. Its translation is CASSLTSGVTGELFF. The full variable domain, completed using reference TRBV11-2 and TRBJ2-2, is EAGVAQSPRYKIIEKRQSVAFWCNPISGHATLYWYQQILGQGPKLLIQFQNNGVVDDSQLPKDRFSAERLKGVDSTLKIQPAKLEDSAVYLCASSLTSGVTGELFFGEGSRLTVL.

The CDR3: CASSMDMGTGASTDTQYF. In nucleotides, the CDR3 is TGTGCCAGCAGCATGGACATGGGGACAGGGGCTAGCACAGATACGCAGTATTTT. The V and J genes are TRBV5-8 and TRBJ2-3; 10 bases match TRBD1. The CDR3 loop spans 18 amino acids. Germline V gene data show CDR1 as SGHTS and CDR2 as YDEGEE. V gave up 4 bases and J gave up 0 bases; unmatched junction bases: 11.

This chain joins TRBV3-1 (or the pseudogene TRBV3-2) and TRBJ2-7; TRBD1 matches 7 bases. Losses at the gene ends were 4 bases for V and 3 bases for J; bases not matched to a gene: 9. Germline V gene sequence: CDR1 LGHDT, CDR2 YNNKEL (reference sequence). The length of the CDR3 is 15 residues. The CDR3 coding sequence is TGTGCCAGCAGCCCCGGTTCAGGGGGTGGCTACGAGCAGTACTTC. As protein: CASSPGSGGGYEQYF.

CDR3 residues: CASIPGGKETQYF. Here the CDR3 DNA reads TGTGCCAGCATCCCGGGGGGCAAGGAGACCCAGTACTTC. This chain uses TRBV28 with TRBJ2-5; TRBD2 is a possible D gene (7 bases). With 7 bases removed from V and 5 bases from J, the gap between germline ends came to 14 bases. The CDR3 totals 13 residues. Germline lookup yields CDR1 MDHEN and CDR2 SYDVKM.

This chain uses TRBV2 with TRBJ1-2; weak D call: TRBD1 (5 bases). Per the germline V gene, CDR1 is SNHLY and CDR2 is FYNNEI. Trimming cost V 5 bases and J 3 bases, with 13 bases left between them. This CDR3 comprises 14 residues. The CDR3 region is CASSPWQGHYGYTF. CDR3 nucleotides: TGTGCCAGCAGTCCTTGGCAGGGCCACTATGGCTACACCTTC. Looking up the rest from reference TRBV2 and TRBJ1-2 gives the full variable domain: EPEVTQTPSHQVTQMGQEVILRCVPISNHLYFYWYRQILGQKVEFLVSFYNNEISEKSEIFDDQFSVERPDGSNFTLKIRSTKLEDSAMYFCASSPWQGHYGYTFGSGTRLTVV.

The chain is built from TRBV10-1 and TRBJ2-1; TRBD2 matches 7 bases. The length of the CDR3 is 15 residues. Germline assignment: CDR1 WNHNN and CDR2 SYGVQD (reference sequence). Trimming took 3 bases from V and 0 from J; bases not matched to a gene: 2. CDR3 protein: CASSDGGSSYNEQFF. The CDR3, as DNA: TGCGCCAGCAGTGATGGCGGGAGCTCCTACAATGAGCAGTTCTTC.

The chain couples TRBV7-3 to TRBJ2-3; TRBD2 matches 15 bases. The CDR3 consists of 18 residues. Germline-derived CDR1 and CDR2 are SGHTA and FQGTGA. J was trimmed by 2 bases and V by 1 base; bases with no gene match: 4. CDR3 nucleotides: TGTGCCAGCAGCTTAAGAAGGACTAGCGGGAGGGTCACAGATACGCAGTATTTT. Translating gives CASSLRRTSGRVTDTQYF. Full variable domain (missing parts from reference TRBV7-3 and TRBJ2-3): GAGVSQTPSNKVTEKGKYVELRCDPISGHTALYWYRQSLGQGPEFLIYFQGTGAADDSGLPNDRFFAVRPEGSVSTLKIQRTERGDSAVYLCASSLRRTSGRVTDTQYFGPGTRLTVL.

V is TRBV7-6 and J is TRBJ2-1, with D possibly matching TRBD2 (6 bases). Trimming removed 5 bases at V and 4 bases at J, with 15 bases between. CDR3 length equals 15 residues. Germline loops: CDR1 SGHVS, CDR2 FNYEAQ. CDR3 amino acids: CASSPRDSGYNEQFF. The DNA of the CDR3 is TGTGCCAGCAGCCCCCGGGACTCGGGATACAATGAGCAGTTCTTC.

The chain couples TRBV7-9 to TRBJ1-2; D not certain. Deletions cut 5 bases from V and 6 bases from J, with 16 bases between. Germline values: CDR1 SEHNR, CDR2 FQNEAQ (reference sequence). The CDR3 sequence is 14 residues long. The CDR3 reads CASSMAVLTNGYTF. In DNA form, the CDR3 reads TGTGCCAGCAGCATGGCAGTTCTAACTAATGGCTACACCTTC.

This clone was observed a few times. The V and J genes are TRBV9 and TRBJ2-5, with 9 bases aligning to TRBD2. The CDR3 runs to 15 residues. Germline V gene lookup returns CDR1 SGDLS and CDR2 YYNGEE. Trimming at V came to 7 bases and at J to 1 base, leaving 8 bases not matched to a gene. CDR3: CASEGGTSSQETQYF. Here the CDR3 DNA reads TGTGCCAGCGAGGGGGGGACTAGCTCCCAAGAGACCCAGTACTTC.

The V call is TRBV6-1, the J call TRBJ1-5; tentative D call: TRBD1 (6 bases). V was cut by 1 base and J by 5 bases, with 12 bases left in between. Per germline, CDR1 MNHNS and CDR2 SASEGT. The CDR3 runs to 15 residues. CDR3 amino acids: CASSEGQDSHQPQHF. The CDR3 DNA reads TGTGCCAGCAGTGAAGGACAGGATTCGCATCAGCCCCAGCATTTT.

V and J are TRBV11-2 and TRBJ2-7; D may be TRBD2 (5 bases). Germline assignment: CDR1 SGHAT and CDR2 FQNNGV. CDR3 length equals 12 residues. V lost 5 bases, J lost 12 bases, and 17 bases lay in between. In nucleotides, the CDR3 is TGTGCCAGCAGCCTTAGTATGGGGAGTGTGTACTTC. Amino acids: CASSLSMGSVYF.

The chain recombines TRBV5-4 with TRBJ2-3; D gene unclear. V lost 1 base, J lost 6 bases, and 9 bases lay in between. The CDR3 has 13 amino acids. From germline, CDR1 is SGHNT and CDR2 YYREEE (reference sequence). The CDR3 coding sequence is TGTGCCAGCAGCTTGAGCCCCCCGGATACGCAGTATTTT. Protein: CASSLSPPDTQYF.